This T cell receptor (beta chain) was sequenced for a study of T-cell reconstitution after alpha-beta-depleted transplantation in children. Findings and limits, study-wide: It was reported that alpha-beta T cells came from several hundred expanded graft clones (about two months after transplant). Surviving recipient T cells and thymic progenitors accounted for the high day-60 TCRbeta diversity observed in some patients.

Preparation of the TCRbeta library involved a method that used unique molecular identifiers. TCRdb passed the PCR reads through MiXCR, listing each CDR3 protein once. The table includes roughly 100,000 distinct CDR3 sequences, roughly 7.1% detected once. This clonotype showed up just a few times. Antigen: not known. The sequence was obtained from a boy aged 2 to 10 with acute lymphoblastic leukemia, due to receive a stem cell transplant. The sample was PBMCs, taken before TCRalphabeta/CD19-depleted stem cell transplant.

The DNA for the CDR3 is TGTGCCAGCACCACAATCTCCTACGAGCAGTACTTC. Residues: CASTTISYEQYF. The gene calls are TRBV2 and TRBJ2-7; unclear D gene. The V gene's germline CDR1 is SNHLY and CDR2 FYNNEI. The CDR3 length is 12 residues. Trimming took off 7 bases at V and 0 bases at J, with 7 bases between the two ends.